The next 24 T cell receptor beta chains were all read from a single sample in a study of CD8 T cells in ankylosing spondylitis (dated by TCRdb to the late 2010s). Libraries were made using 5' RACE. For sequencing, an Illumina HiSeq 2500 was employed. In-frame beta chains were kept once TCRdb had trimmed the public reads at Q25 with fastp and called clones with MiXCR. Rows with one shared CDR3 protein collapse into an entry with the most common genes and DNA. The sample table records a few hundred thousand distinct CDR3 sequences; around 11% of these occur just once. Around 6.5% of the sample lies in the top ten. The sequencing sample was made of blood, either unsorted or a sorted T cell fraction (not recorded which). These receptors all stem from a male donor with ankylosing spondylitis or in good health (not recorded which).

This clonotype was counted at least ten times. V and J are TRBV7-9 and TRBJ1-2, with D perhaps TRBD1 (6 bases). This CDR3 region has 14 residues. CDR1 and CDR2 (germline): SEHNR, FQNEAQ (reference sequence). The germline V and J ends were trimmed by 1 base and 5 bases, with 11 bases remaining between them. Here the CDR3 reads CASSLVGTPYGYTF. The DNA of the CDR3 is TGTGCCAGCAGCTTAGTAGGGACACCATATGGCTACACCTTC. Based on the CDR3 plus reference TRBV7-9 and TRBJ1-2, the full variable domain is DTGVSQNPRHKITKRGQNVTFRCDPISEHNRLYWYRQTLGQGPEFLTYFQNEAQLEKSRLLSDRFSAERPKGSFSTLEIQRTEQGDSAMYLCASSLVGTPYGYTFGSGTRLTVV.

This clonotype showed up just a few times. This chain's CDR3 is CASSYEGLSYGYTF. For the CDR3, the DNA is TGTGCCAGCAGCTACGAGGGCCTTAGTTATGGCTACACCTTC. The chain links TRBV11-2 to TRBJ1-2, with D unresolved. The germline V gene encodes CDR1 SGHAT and CDR2 FQNNGV. V was pared by 4 bases and J by 5 bases, with 14 bases between. The CDR3 extends over 14 amino acids.

This clonotype has at least ten counts. The chain employs TRBV5-1 and TRBJ2-4; perhaps TRBD2 as D (7 bases). The CDR3 covers 13 residues. The V end was cut by 4 bases, the J end by 10 bases, with 15 bases between. Germline loops: CDR1 SGHRS, CDR2 YFSETQ. The CDR3 coding sequence is TGCGCCAGCAGCGTAGGACTAGGGGGTATTCAGTACTTC. Encoded protein: CASSVGLGGIQYF.

This clonotype was observed a single time. This chain uses TRBV7-6 with TRBJ2-1, with 10 bases lining up with TRBD1. V dropped 2 bases and J dropped 5; count of bases not matched to a gene: 15. This CDR3 region has 19 residues. CDR1 SGHVS and CDR2 FNYEAQ come from the germline V gene. CDR3 sequence reads: CASSLLWEDGTGADNEQFF. Written as DNA, the CDR3 is TGTGCCAGCAGCTTATTATGGGAGGATGGGACAGGGGCGGACAATGAGCAGTTCTTC.

At least ten counts were recorded for this clonotype. J is TRBJ1-3 and V is TRBV28; D is possibly TRBD1 (5 bases). Germline CDR1 reads MDHEN; CDR2 reads SYDVKM. Trimming left V 4 bases short and J 3 bases short, with 16 bases between. This CDR3 spans 16 amino acids. The CDR3 region has the DNA TGTGCCAGCAGTTCTCCCCCCCCGGGGGATGGAAACACCATATATTTT. It translates to CASSSPPPGDGNTIYF.

This clonotype was observed a handful of times. V gene TRBV20-1 combines with J gene TRBJ1-5, with a tentative D call TRBD1 (6 bases). Germline V gene data show CDR1 as DFQATT and CDR2 as SNEGSKA (reference sequence). Trimming left V 2 bases short and J 7 bases short, with 12 bases between. The CDR3 length is 13 residues. CDR3 sequence: CSARRGAGQPQHF. CDR3 coding DNA: TGCAGTGCTAGACGGGGGGCCGGACAGCCCCAGCATTTT.

In this sample, this clonotype turned up many times. J is TRBJ1-1 and V is TRBV10-3, with D possibly TRBD1 on 5 matching bases. Trimming took off 6 bases at V and 0 bases at J, with 8 bases between the two ends. Germline CDR1 is ENHRY and CDR2 is SYGVKD. This CDR3 has 13 residues. The CDR3 DNA reads as TGTGCCATCAGATTGACAGTGAACACTGAAGCTTTCTTT. Protein sequence: CAIRLTVNTEAFF.

This clonotype was seen many times. The CDR3 region has the DNA TGTGCCAGCAGCTCCGTGCGGGATACGCAGTATTTT. It encodes CASSSVRDTQYF. The V gene is TRBV7-2, the J gene TRBJ2-3, with no clear D. The CDR3 extends over 12 amino acids. Trimming cost V 4 bases and J 6 bases, with 8 bases left between them. The germline V gene encodes CDR1 SGHTA and CDR2 FQGNSA.

This clonotype has a count of ten or more. The V call is TRBV20-1, the J call TRBJ2-3; TRBD2 is a possible D gene (6 bases). V was pared by 2 bases and J by 0 bases, with 12 bases between. This CDR3 has 15 amino acids. Germline V gene lookup returns CDR1 DFQATT and CDR2 SNEGSKA (reference sequence). The CDR3 protein is CSARRPGTSTDTQYF. DNA for the CDR3: TGCAGTGCTAGACGCCCCGGGACTAGCACAGATACGCAGTATTTT.

At least ten counts were recorded for this clonotype. This chain connects TRBV28 to TRBJ2-3; 12 nucleotides align to TRBD2. The V gene's germline CDR1 is MDHEN and CDR2 SYDVKM. The CDR3 extends over 16 amino acids. V shed 6 bases, J shed 5 bases, and the junction held 9 bases outside the gene matches. For the CDR3, the DNA is TGTGCCAGCAGCAACAGACTAGCGGGAGCTGGAGATACGCAGTATTTT. Translated: CASSNRLAGAGDTQYF.

In nucleotides, the CDR3 is TGTGCCAGCGCTTCGGGGGTTAGCAATCAGCCCCAGCATTTT. Its protein product is CASASGVSNQPQHF. The chain has TRBV6-1 and TRBJ1-5; D is possibly TRBD1 (5 bases). Between the trimmed V and J ends, which lost 8 bases and 0 bases, there was a span of 11 bases. The CDR3 totals 14 residues. CDR1 is MNHNS and CDR2 is SASEGT in the germline V gene.

This clonotype was counted ten times or more. The genes are TRBV15 and TRBJ2-3; D gene uncertain. CDR3 size: 15 residues. The V end lost 3 bases, the J end lost 2 bases, and 12 bases lay between the germline ends. CDR1 is LNHNV and CDR2 is YYDKDF in the germline V gene (reference sequence). The CDR3 sequence: CATSSGSGITDTQYF. The CDR3 region has the DNA TGTGCCACCAGCAGCGGGTCTGGAATCACAGATACGCAGTATTTT.

The chain links TRBV27 to TRBJ1-4; a possible D gene is TRBD1 (5 bases). Looked up from germline, CDR1 is MNHEY and CDR2 is SMNVEV (reference sequence). CDR3 size: 14 residues. Trimming stripped 8 bases from V and 8 bases from J, with 18 bases between. The CDR3 region has the DNA TGTGCCAGCGCCCCCCAGGGTTTGCGGGAAAAACTGTTTTTT. Amino acid sequence: CASAPQGLREKLFF.

The genes are TRBV11-1 and TRBJ2-6; D gene unclear. The CDR3 runs 17 residues. Trimming took off 0 bases at V and 0 bases at J, with 9 bases between the two ends. Per germline, CDR1 SGHAT and CDR2 FQDESV (reference sequence). CDR3 DNA: TGTGCCAGCAGCTTAGCGTCCTCGAGCTCTGGGGCCAACGTCCTGACTTTC. This gives the protein CASSLASSSSGANVLTF.

This clonotype turned up a few times. The chain recombines TRBV20-1 with TRBJ2-1, with 7 bases lining up with TRBD2. Germline values: CDR1 DFQATT, CDR2 SNEGSKA (reference sequence). The CDR3 is 19 residues long. V dropped 0 bases and J dropped 8; count of bases not matched to a gene: 22. The CDR3 sequence: CSARDLGGLGRVWSHEQFF. Here the CDR3 DNA reads TGCAGTGCTAGAGATCTCGGTGGGTTAGGGAGGGTGTGGAGTCATGAGCAGTTCTTC.

This clonotype has a handful of counts. The chain combines TRBV6-6 with TRBJ1-1; D not certain. V was clipped by 0 bases and J by 4 bases, with 9 bases between them. The CDR3 is 14 residues long. Germline values: CDR1 MNHNY, CDR2 SVGAGI (reference sequence). CDR3 in amino acids: CASSYSGLITEAFF. As DNA, the CDR3 is TGTGCCAGCAGTTACTCGGGGTTGATCACTGAAGCTTTCTTT.

About this clonotype itself: Since a much larger clone is just one base distant, this may be a read error. The chain joins TRBV7-8 to TRBJ1-1; possibly TRBD1 for D (5 bases). This CDR3 has 13 amino acids. Germline CDR1 SGHVS, CDR2 FQNEAQ. The CDR3 sequence is CVSSSGGGSEAFF. CDR3 bases: TGTGTCAGCAGCTCGGGGGGGGGATCTGAAGCTTTCTTT. Full variable domain (missing parts from reference TRBV7-8 and TRBJ1-1): GAGVSQSPRYKVAKRGQDVALRCDPISGHVSLFWYQQALGQGPEFLTYFQNEAQLDKSGLPSDRFFAERPEGSVSTLKIQRTQQEDSAVYLCVSSSGGGSEAFFGQGTRLTVV.

This clonotype was observed a few times. V gene TRBV7-9 combines with J gene TRBJ2-3, with 7 nucleotides matching TRBD2. CDR3 size: 16 residues. Germline CDR1 SEHNR, CDR2 FQNEAQ (reference sequence). With 1 base clipped from V and 2 bases from J, the junction kept 6 bases outside the gene matches. The CDR3 region is CASSLVSGGFTDTQYF. The CDR3, as DNA: TGTGCCAGCAGCTTAGTTTCGGGAGGCTTCACAGATACGCAGTATTTT.

In its sample, this clonotype was seen many times. V gene TRBV7-2 combines with J gene TRBJ1-2; 7 nucleotides align to TRBD1. Germline CDR1 SGHTA, CDR2 FQGNSA. V dropped 4 bases and J dropped 8; count of bases not matched to a gene: 16. The CDR3 is 16 amino acids. The CDR3: CASSSRVVTGPEGYTF. The DNA for the CDR3 is TGTGCCAGCAGCTCTAGAGTCGTGACAGGGCCGGAGGGCTACACCTTC.

This clonotype was seen repeatedly, ten times or more. The CDR3 sequence is CASSQDIGGQETQYF. CDR3 coding DNA: TGTGCCAGCAGCCAAGATATCGGGGGACAAGAGACCCAGTACTTC. The chain joins TRBV3-1 to TRBJ2-5, with D maybe TRBD2 (6 bases). Between the trimmed V and J ends, which lost 0 bases and 2 bases, there was a span of 10 bases. Germline CDR1 is LGHDT and CDR2 is YNNKEL (reference sequence). This CDR3 is 15 amino acids long.

This clonotype was detected many times. The J gene is TRBJ2-7, the V gene TRBV6-5; 7 nucleotides match TRBD1. CDR1 is MNHEY and CDR2 is SVGAGI in the germline V gene. The CDR3 runs to 12 residues. J gave up 5 bases and V 5 bases, and 3 bases lay outside the gene matches. Here the CDR3 reads CASSPTGDEQYF. The CDR3 region has the DNA TGTGCCAGCAGTCCAACAGGGGACGAGCAGTACTTC.

This clonotype was detected ten times or more. The V gene is TRBV20-1, the J gene TRBJ2-7; 9 nucleotides align to TRBD2. Unmatched junction bases numbered 7, after V lost 5 bases and J lost 5 bases. CDR3 length equals 13 residues. Germline V CDR1 and CDR2: DFQATT, SNEGSKA (reference sequence). DNA of the CDR3: TGCAGTGCTGGGGGGACTAGCATCCACGAGCAGTACTTC. It encodes CSAGGTSIHEQYF.

Worth noting for this clonotype: Relative to the germline gene, one junction end is altered; a read error may explain this. This chain uses TRBV20-1 with TRBJ2-5; maybe TRBD2 (7 bases). CDR3 length: 16 amino acids. Germline assignment: CDR1 DFQATT and CDR2 SNEGSKA (reference sequence). The CDR3 nucleotides are TGCTGTGCCGGGCGACGGGGGGCTCACGGCCAAGAGACCCAGTACTTC. Translated, it gives CCAGRRGAHGQETQYF.

This chain connects TRBV28 to TRBJ2-3; D is unclear. The CDR3 loop spans 18 amino acids. Deletions cut 2 bases from V and 1 base from J, with 19 bases between. Germline V gene lookup returns CDR1 MDHEN and CDR2 SYDVKM. The CDR3 DNA sequence: TGTGCCAGCAGTTTAACAACCTTGCTCGGCCCTGGCACAGATACGCAGTATTTT. The encoded protein is CASSLTTLLGPGTDTQYF.